These T cell receptor beta chains were read from a single sample in a study of cytomegalovirus exposure and HLA in healthy donors. Sequencing was performed with immunoSEQ multiplex PCR; in TCRdb, only in-frame clones are kept and a portion is missing. The sample contains 100,000 to 150,000 clones, 77% of which appear only once. Material: PBMCs. The source is a male donor in good health and CMV-seropositive. Each CDR3 is given with its conserved first and last residue. D genes are given only for firm matches. The size of a clone is reported for some rows only, either as once, few or many, or as a class for expanded clones.

d_call clone_size j_call v_call cdr3_nt cdr3_aa
TRBD1 NA TRBJ2-7 TRBV15 TGTGCCACCAGCACCTCGGGGGACAGGCTAAACCTGGAGCAGTACTTC CATSTSGDRLNLEQYF
NA NA TRBJ1-3 TRBV9 TGTGCCAGCAGCCCAAGGACAGCCGGCCACGGAAACACCATATATTTT CASSPRTAGHGNTIYF
NA NA TRBJ1-4 TRBV6-5 TGTGCCAGCAGAGACTTGAGTGGGTCTAATGAAAAACTGTTTTTT CASRDLSGSNEKLFF
TRBD1 few TRBJ2-3 TRBV4-1 TGCGCCAGCAGCCAAGCGGGGACAGGGGGCAACAAAGATACGCAGTATTTT CASSQAGTGGNKDTQYF
NA NA TRBJ1-2 TRBV10-2 TGCGCCAGCAGATCCGACAGTAACTATGGCTACACCTTC CASRSDSNYGYTF
TRBD1 once TRBJ1-3 TRBV5-5 TGCGCCAGCAGCCTGGCAGGGGGCTTTGGAAACACCATATATTTT CASSLAGGFGNTIYF
NA NA TRBJ1-6 TRBV27 TGTGCCAGCACCAGGGTCGGTTCACCCCTCCACTTT CASTRVGSPLHF
TRBD1 NA TRBJ1-5 TRBV7-9 TGTGCCAGCAGCTTAGGTGGAGGGGGCTGGCCCCAGCATTTT CASSLGGGGWPQHF
TRBD1 NA TRBJ2-7 TRBV5-1 TGCGCCAGCAGCGCAAGGGACAGTCTCGAGCAGTACTTC CASSARDSLEQYF
NA NA TRBJ1-5 TRBV5-8 TGTGCCAGCATCCTTGGGAGGGGCAGACAGTTCAATCAGCCCCAGCATTTT CASILGRGRQFNQPQHF
NA NA TRBJ2-1 TRBV27 TGTGCCAGCAGTTCCCTGCGCCGGACAATTTATAATGAGCAGTTCTTC CASSSLRRTIYNEQFF
NA NA TRBJ2-5 TRBV30 TGTGCCTGGAGTGTACTTGAGACCCAGTACTTC CAWSVLETQYF
TRBD2 NA TRBJ2-1 TRBV2 TGTGCCAGCAGTTCACGGACTAGCGGGAAGGGCAATGAGCAGTTCTTC CASSSRTSGKGNEQFF
NA few TRBJ2-4 TRBV19 TGTGCCAGTAGTATGCGGGGTGTGGGGCAAAACAGTCAGTACTTC CASSMRGVGQNSQYF
TRBD1 few TRBJ1-1 TRBV28 TGTGCCAGCAGTGTGACAGGGTGGACTGAAGCTTTCTTT CASSVTGWTEAFF
NA NA TRBJ1-6 TRBV25-1 TGTGCCAGTGGGGCAGGGAGGTCACCCCTCCACTTT CASGAGRSPLHF
NA NA TRBJ2-1 TRBV6-5 TGTGCCAGCAGTTCCGACAGGACCTACAATGAGCAGTTCTTC CASSSDRTYNEQFF
TRBD1 NA TRBJ2-7 TRBV5-5 TGTGCCAGCAGCTTGCAAACAGGGGGGATCACCTACGAGCAGTACTTC CASSLQTGGITYEQYF
TRBD2 NA TRBJ2-1 TRBV5-1 TGCGCCAGCAGCCCCCCGGGACTAGCGGCACAGTACAATGAGCAGTTCTTC CASSPPGLAAQYNEQFF
NA NA TRBJ2-3 TRBV5-6 TGTGCCAGCTTGGGGGGGGCCAGCACAGATACGCAGTATTTT CASLGGASTDTQYF
TRBD2 NA TRBJ2-3 TRBV2 TGTGCCAGCAGGAGGACTAGCGGGGGCACAGATACGCAGTATTTT CASRRTSGGTDTQYF
TRBD2 NA TRBJ2-7 TRBV7-9 TGTGCCAGCAGCGGGACTAACTCCTACGAGCAGTACTTC CASSGTNSYEQYF
NA NA TRBJ1-2 TRBV19 TGTGCCAGTAGCCGCCCGGCAGGGCTCCCGCTTCTCCCTGGCTACACCTTC CASSRPAGLPLLPGYTF
NA NA TRBJ1-5 TRBV19 TGTGCCAGTAGTGTTCAGGGGTGGAAGGGTCAGCCCCAGCATTTT CASSVQGWKGQPQHF
NA once TRBJ1-4 TRBV7-9 TGTTCCAGCAGCTTAGAGCTAGACAGCTTCAATGAAAAACTGTTTTTT CSSSLELDSFNEKLFF
NA few TRBJ1-1 TRBV2 TGTGCCAGCAGCGCCAACGGAGTGGGGCGTTACTTGGAAGCTTTCTTT CASSANGVGRYLEAFF
NA NA TRBJ2-7 TRBV28 TGTGCCAGCAGTTTTCGGGGGTCCGGCTCCTACGAGCAGTACTTC CASSFRGSGSYEQYF
NA NA TRBJ2-3 TRBV28 TGTGCCAGCGAACTATCTAGCACAGATACGCAGTATTTT CASELSSTDTQYF
NA many TRBJ2-3 TRBV6-4 TGTGCCAGCAGTGACGGTCAAGGGGGAGATACGCAGTATTTT CASSDGQGGDTQYF
NA NA TRBJ1-5 TRBV27 TGTGCCAGCAGGAGGGAGGGAGGCAATCAGCCCCAGCATTTT CASRREGGNQPQHF
NA NA TRBJ2-2 TRBV25-1 TGTGCCAGCAGTGAAGGACAGAACACCGGGGAGCTGTTTTTT CASSEGQNTGELFF
TRBD2 NA TRBJ2-1 TRBV10-1 TGCGCCAGCACCGGACTAGCGGGAGATCGGCACAATGAGCAGTTCTTC CASTGLAGDRHNEQFF
TRBD2 NA TRBJ2-7 TRBV7-6 TGTGCCAGCAGCTCTCGACTAGCGGAGGGCCACGAGCAGTACTTC CASSSRLAEGHEQYF
NA NA TRBJ2-6 TRBV4-2 TGTGCCAGCAGCCAGGTCTTCTCTAGGACAATCGGTTCTGGGGCCAACGTCCTGACTTTC CASSQVFSRTIGSGANVLTF
TRBD1 once TRBJ1-2 TRBV6-1 TGTGCCAGCAGCGAGGACAGGGTCTATGGCTACACCTTC CASSEDRVYGYTF